Below, 17 T cell receptor beta chains from the same sample are listed, as sequenced in a study of tumor-infiltrating lymphocytes in oesophageal squamous cell carcinoma (dated by TCRdb to the mid-2010s). The method behind the library was PCR. Reads for this sample came from an Illumina HiSeq 2000. TCRdb ran its own pipeline on the public reads, namely fastp trimming at Q25 and MiXCR clone calling, and kept in-frame beta chains. CDR3 protein duplicates are merged, each entry listing the most common genes and DNA. The sample table contains roughly 20,000 distinct CDR3 sequences; only one count was recorded for approximately 40% of them. The ten most abundant clones make up roughly a fifth of the sample. Material for sequencing was esophageal tumor tissue. These receptors came from a male donor with esophageal squamous cell carcinoma.

At least ten counts were recorded for this clonotype. This sequence joins TRBV5-4 and TRBJ2-3; D is undetermined. Trimming shortened V by 2 bases and J by 2 bases, and 9 bases separated the two germline ends. CDR3 size: 14 residues. Germline lookup yields CDR1 SGHNT and CDR2 YYREEE (reference sequence). The CDR3 loop reads CASSFGRPTDTQYF. The CDR3 nucleotides read TGTGCCAGCAGCTTCGGCAGGCCCACAGATACGCAGTATTTT.

This clonotype was picked up many times. The rearrangement joins TRBV6-1 to TRBJ1-1; D is undetermined. Trimming removed 6 bases at V and 8 bases at J, with 13 bases between. The CDR3 is 12 residues long. Germline V gives CDR1 MNHNS, CDR2 SASEGT. This CDR3 is CASRYEGSEAFF. As DNA, the CDR3 is TGTGCCAGCAGGTATGAGGGATCGGAAGCTTTCTTT.

This clonotype was seen many times. The genes are TRBV28 and TRBJ2-1; 12 bases align to TRBD2. The CDR3 extends over 15 amino acids. Germline values: CDR1 MDHEN, CDR2 SYDVKM. Germline trimming cut 6 bases from V and 8 bases from J; bases unmatched to any gene: 8. This chain's CDR3 is CASRRTSGMADEQFF. The CDR3 bases are TGTGCCAGCAGACGGACTAGCGGGATGGCTGATGAGCAGTTCTTC.

The J gene is TRBJ2-1, the V gene TRBV7-6; D possibly corresponds to TRBD2 (6 bases). The closer fit of TRBJ2-7 to the DNA end suggests the J call may be wrong. There are 16 residues in the CDR3. Germline V gives CDR1 SGHVS, CDR2 FNYEAQ. The DNA for the CDR3 is TGTGCCAGCAGCCCGACCCTAGCGCAACGCACAGATACGCAGTACTTC. It is translated as CASSPTLAQRTDTQYF.

V gene TRBV5-5 combines with J gene TRBJ1-5, with 9 bases fitting TRBD1. The length of the CDR3 is 15 residues. Looked up from germline, CDR1 is SGHKS and CDR2 is YYEKEE (reference sequence). V gave up 4 bases and J gave up 3 bases; unmatched junction bases: 5. CDR3 sequence (DNA): TGTGCCAGCAGCCGAGGGACAGGGAACAATCAGCCCCAGCATTTT. Encoded protein: CASSRGTGNNQPQHF. The whole variable domain, filled in from reference TRBV5-5 and TRBJ1-5, reads DAGVTQSPTHLIKTRGQQVTLRCSPISGHKSVSWYQQVLGQGPQFIFQYYEKEERGRGNFPDRFSARQFPNYSSELNVNALLLGDSALYLCASSRGTGNNQPQHFGDGTRLSIL.

This clonotype was counted many times. V gene TRBV11-3 combines with J gene TRBJ2-2; tentatively, D is TRBD2 (5 bases). V lost 1 base, J lost 9 bases, and 9 bases lay in between. Germline CDR1 SGHNT, CDR2 YENEEA. This CDR3 region has 13 residues. CDR3 protein: CASSLGGRRELFF. CDR3 in DNA: TGTGCCAGCAGCTTAGGCGGGCGGCGGGAGCTGTTTTTT.

This clonotype was detected many times. This chain connects TRBV5-4 to TRBJ2-1; 8 bases map to TRBD2. Per the germline V gene, CDR1 is SGHNT and CDR2 is YYREEE (reference sequence). V was clipped by 4 bases and J by 7 bases; unmatched bases: 4. This CDR3 is built from 13 residues. The CDR3 loop reads CASSPSGRNEQFF. The CDR3 DNA follows: TGTGCCAGCAGCCCCAGCGGGAGAAATGAGCAGTTCTTC.

This clonotype has a count of ten or more. The chain carries TRBV6-2 or TRBV6-3 and TRBJ2-5, with TRBD1 matching 8 bases. V dropped 6 bases and J dropped 5; count of bases not matched to a gene: 8. CDR1 is MNHEY, CDR2 SVGEGT, per germline. The CDR3 consists of 14 residues. The CDR3 sequence is CASSHRGVRETQYF. CDR3 nucleotides: TGTGCCAGCAGCCACAGGGGGGTAAGGGAGACCCAGTACTTC.

V is TRBV24-1 and J is TRBJ2-1; TRBD1 might be the D (6 bases). The closer fit of TRBJ1-1 to the DNA end suggests the J call may be wrong. Germline V CDR1 and CDR2: KGHDR, SFDVKD. This CDR3 contains 16 residues. CDR3 nucleotides: TGTGCCACCAGTGCCGAGAGGGGGGCGCCGGACACTGAAGCTTTCTTT. Translating gives CATSAERGAPDTEAFF.

This clonotype was seen only once. This sequence joins TRBV12-3 or TRBV12-4 and TRBJ1-1; 9 nucleotides agree with TRBD1. This CDR3 spans 15 amino acids. Germline trimming cut 5 bases from V and 4 bases from J; bases unmatched to any gene: 8. This chain's CDR3 is CASSALQGALTEAFF. Here the CDR3 DNA reads TGTGCCAGCAGTGCATTACAGGGGGCCCTCACTGAAGCTTTCTTT.

This clonotype was counted a single time. This rearrangement joins TRBV7-8 to TRBJ2-5; the match to TRBD2 covers 7 bases. The J call may be faulty, since TRBJ2-1 better matches the DNA end. The CDR3 length is 12 residues. Germline values: CDR1 SGHVS, CDR2 FQNEAQ. CDR3 coding DNA: TGTGCCAGCAGCCTGGGAGGGGATGAGCAGTTCTTC. Amino acid sequence: CASSLGGDEQFF.

There are many counts of this clonotype. The chain recombines TRBV14 with TRBJ2-1; 12 nucleotides align to TRBD2. Germline lookup yields CDR1 SGHDN and CDR2 FVKESK. V trimming: 2 bases; J trimming: 9 bases; junction bases outside the gene matches: 8. This CDR3 spans 16 amino acids. The CDR3 DNA follows: TGTGCCAGCAGCCAACTCCTAGCGGGAGGGCGAGGTGAGCAGTTCTTC. Translated, it gives CASSQLLAGGRGEQFF. The full variable domain, in which reference TRBV14 and TRBJ2-1 provide the parts outside the CDR3, is EAGVTQFPSHSVIEKGQTVTLRCDPISGHDNLYWYRRVMGKEIKFLLHFVKESKQDESGMPNNRFLAERTGGTYSTLKVQPAELEDSGVYFCASSQLLAGGRGEQFFGPGTRLTVL.

This clonotype ranks as medium-sized. The chain combines TRBV7-9 with TRBJ2-7; a weak D match, TRBD1 (6 bases). Trimming left V 9 bases short and J 3 bases short, with 21 bases between. Germline V gene sequence: CDR1 SEHNR, CDR2 FQNEAQ (reference sequence). This CDR3 is 15 amino acids long. CDR3 nucleotides: TGTGCCAGTACGTCTGAGACAGGTGCTAACTACGAGCAGTACTTC. Translated, it gives CASTSETGANYEQYF.

Ten or more counts support this clonotype. The J gene is TRBJ1-2, the V gene TRBV19, with a weak D call TRBD1 (5 bases). V was trimmed by 9 bases and J by 13 bases, leaving 24 bases between them. In germline, CDR1 is LNHDA, CDR2 SQIVND (reference sequence). This CDR3 contains 13 residues. DNA for the CDR3: TGTGCCAGGGTCTTCTTCTTCAGGGAGATCTCCACCTTC. It yields the protein CARVFFFREISTF.

This chain joins TRBV7-6 and TRBJ2-4; D may correspond to TRBD1 or TRBD2 (5 bases each). TRBJ2-5 explains the end of the DNA better; the J call may be wrong. The CDR3 loop spans 13 amino acids. CDR1 and CDR2 from the germline V gene are SGHVS and FNYEAQ. For the CDR3, the DNA is TGTGCCAGCAGCTTAGTTGGGGGAGAGACCCAGTACTTC. Translating it yields CASSLVGGETQYF.

The gene calls are TRBV28 and TRBJ2-3; TRBD1 aligns across 7 bases. The J call may be in error: the DNA end matches TRBJ1-1 better. Per the germline V gene, CDR1 is MDHEN and CDR2 is SYDVKM. CDR3 size: 14 residues. This chain's CDR3 is CASKATGTGRGAFF. In DNA, the CDR3 is TGTGCCAGCAAAGCGACAGGGACGGGTCGAGGAGCTTTCTTT.

This clonotype is labeled medium-sized. This chain joins TRBV7-8 and TRBJ2-7; 8 bases are a match to TRBD1. Germline V gene sequence: CDR1 SGHVS, CDR2 FQNEAQ. The V and J ends lost 0 bases and 6 bases, in that order; junction bases with no gene match: 4. There are 14 residues in the CDR3. The chain's CDR3 is CASSLAQGGAEQYF. In DNA form, the CDR3 reads TGTGCCAGCAGCTTAGCACAGGGGGGTGCCGAGCAGTACTTC.